This record looks at one T cell receptor beta chain sequence and its context. The sample is drawn from a study of blood T cell repertoires in COVID-19. The V gene lost 3 bases and the J gene lost 1 base, with 13 bases spanning the gap. Germline values: CDR1 KGHSH, CDR2 LQKENI. This CDR3 is built from 15 residues. Clones were sequenced by immunoSEQ multiplex PCR, and TCRdb holds only the in-frame ones, with some missing. The table lists under 200,000 clones, roughly 88% of them singletons. V gene TRBV18 combines with J gene TRBJ2-7, with D possibly being TRBD1 (5 bases). The clonotype originates from a woman of 80 years or more with acute or convalescent COVID-19. The sequenced sample was peripheral blood. As DNA, the CDR3 is TGTGCCAGCTCACCCCGGGCAGGGCAATCCTACGAGCAGTACTTC. Its protein is CASSPRAGQSYEQYF.